This T cell receptor (beta chain) was recorded in a study of blood T cell repertoires in COVID-19 (dated by TCRdb to 2019 to 2021). Regarding the study in general: The collaborator samples originated in the United States, Italy and Spain and spanned the acute and convalescent phases of COVID-19. The prospective study material was composed of cDNA or gDNA derived from T cells, B-cell-depleted T cells, or PBMCs. Subjects who had been exposed to COVID-19, were actively infected with it, or had recovered from it provided the deeply sampled blood TCRbeta repertoires that made up the dataset. A freely available public database, intended as a resource for researchers studying the immune response to SARS-CoV-2, is where the repertoires were released. Samples were obtained from the ongoing ImmuneRACE study (first 160 participants) and from approximately 1,200 subjects provided by 6 global collaborators. Sample metadata almost always included a de-identified subject ID, COVID-19 status, age in years and sex. Where available, HLA class I and class II types were obtained from metadata supplied by the sample provider rather than from assay-based typing.

With respect to this clone: This clone's antigen is unknown. No base quality values were provided; no much bigger clone lies one nucleotide off.

Study-level results and caveats: The quantity of clinical and demographic metadata differed by source and by participant and was supplied without curation.

TCRbeta CDR3 regions were amplified from genomic DNA by means of the immunoSEQ Assay, a bias-controlled multiplex PCR. For the original study's pipeline: The number of nucleated cells in each sample was estimated by amplification of reference gene primers within the assay. Sequence reads were collapsed and filtered to measure the absolute abundance of every unique TCRbeta CDR3 rearrangement. For each sample, productive Simpson clonality was calculated by taking the square root of Simpson's diversity index across productive rearrangements. Here the immuneACCESS table is served through TCRdb, limited to in-frame sequences with V and J called. Missing clones are a known gap in these copies; in checked studies unresolved V genes cover under half, and the rest lacks a known reason. V and J calls and clone size follow that table, whereas D and trimming were derived from the DNA. The sample contains 75,000 to 85,000 clones, 88% of them found a single time. The ten largest clones capture approximately 46% of the sample.

CDR3 length: 13 amino acids, cysteine to phenylalanine. Only the CDR3 DNA stays, 39 bases, in frame from base 1. V loses 3 bases, J loses 7 bases, and the germline ends lie 12 bases apart. For CDR1 and CDR2, the germline V gene (reference sequence) lists LNHDA and SQIVND. Each collaborating institution followed its own protocols to collect whole blood in K2EDTA tubes. For TCRbeta analysis, collaborators shipped samples in one of three forms: frozen whole blood, isolated PBMCs, or DNA extracted from either of those sample types. The sequenced sample was peripheral blood. Here the chain combines TRBV19 and TRBJ2-5, with the D segment identity uncertain. The TCR sequence derives from a human donor in a cohort sampled during active COVID-19. This receptor carries the CDR3 CASSIASAGTQYF. DNA sequence: TGTGCCAGTAGTATCGCCAGTGCAGGGACCCAGTACTTC.